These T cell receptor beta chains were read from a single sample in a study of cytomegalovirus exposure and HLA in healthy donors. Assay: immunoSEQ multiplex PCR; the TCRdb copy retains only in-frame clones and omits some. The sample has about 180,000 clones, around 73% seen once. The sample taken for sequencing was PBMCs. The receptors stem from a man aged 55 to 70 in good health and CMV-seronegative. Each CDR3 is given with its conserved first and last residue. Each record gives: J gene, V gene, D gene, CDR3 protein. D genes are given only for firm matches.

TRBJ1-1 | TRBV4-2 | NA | CASSQGWARNTEAFF
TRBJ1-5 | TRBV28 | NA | CASSFVGTPNQPQHF
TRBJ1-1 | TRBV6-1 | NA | CASRFWTAPTEAFF
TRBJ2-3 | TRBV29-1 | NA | CSVAQQGGITDTQYF
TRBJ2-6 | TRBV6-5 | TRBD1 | CASSYDRAGANVLTF
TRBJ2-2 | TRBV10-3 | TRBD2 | CASTSGTGTGELFF
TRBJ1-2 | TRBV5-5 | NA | CASSLTGGQIANYGYTF
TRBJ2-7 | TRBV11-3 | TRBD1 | CASSPRTGNEQYF
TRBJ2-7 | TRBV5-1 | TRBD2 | CASSLYASGTEQYF
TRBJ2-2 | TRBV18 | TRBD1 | CASSRTGGELFF
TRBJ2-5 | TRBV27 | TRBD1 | CASSRTGIGETQYF
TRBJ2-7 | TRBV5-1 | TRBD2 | CASSFDPSIAGKGSEQYF
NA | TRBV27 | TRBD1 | CASSLGTGVAEQYF
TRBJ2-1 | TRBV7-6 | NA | CASSSRRRDNEQFF
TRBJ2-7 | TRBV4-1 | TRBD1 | CASSIWTGNEQYF
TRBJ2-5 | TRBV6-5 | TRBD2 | CASSRLAEFETQYF
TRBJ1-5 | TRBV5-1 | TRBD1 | CASSSFGQGGYQPQNF
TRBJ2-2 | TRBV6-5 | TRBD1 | CASSYDRETGELFF
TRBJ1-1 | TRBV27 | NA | CASSRGGNTEAFF
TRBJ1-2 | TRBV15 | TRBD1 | CATSSRDSALNYGYTF
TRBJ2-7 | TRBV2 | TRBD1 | CASSRDRDSYEQYF
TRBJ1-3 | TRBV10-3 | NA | CAISGGVVFTASGNTIYF
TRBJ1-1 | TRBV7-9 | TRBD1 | CASSLGQGANTEAFF
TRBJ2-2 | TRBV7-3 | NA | CASSASSLYTGELFF
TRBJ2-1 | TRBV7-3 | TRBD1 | CASSPAGGVYNEQFF
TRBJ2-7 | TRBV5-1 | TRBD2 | CASSFLTSGRSIDRYEQYF
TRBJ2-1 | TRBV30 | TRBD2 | CAWDATRTSGSGSEQFF
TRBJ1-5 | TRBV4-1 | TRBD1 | CASSQATGTGGQPQHF
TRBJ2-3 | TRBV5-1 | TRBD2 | CASSLEGLASTDTQYF
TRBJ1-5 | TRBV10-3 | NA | CAIRKDSGNQPQHF
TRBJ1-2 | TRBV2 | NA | CASGTLNYGYTF
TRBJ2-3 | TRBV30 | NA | CAWRAKGADTQYF
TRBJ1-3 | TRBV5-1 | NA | CASSTGTQSGNTIYF
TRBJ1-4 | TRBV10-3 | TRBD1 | CAISEGQGKDEKLFF
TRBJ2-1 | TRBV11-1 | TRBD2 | CASSLGLAGGDEQFF
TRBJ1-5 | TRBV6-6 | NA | CASDRVGNQPQHF
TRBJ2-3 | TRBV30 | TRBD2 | CACSSGYPDTQYF
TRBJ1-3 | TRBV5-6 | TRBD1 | CASSYWDSLSGNTIYF
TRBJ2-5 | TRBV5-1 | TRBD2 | CASRGGTHKETQYF
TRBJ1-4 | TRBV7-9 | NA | CASSLAETVQKLFF
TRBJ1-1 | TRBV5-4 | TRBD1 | CASSLPGTANTEAFF
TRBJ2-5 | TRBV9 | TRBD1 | CASSVSRTGSSETQYF
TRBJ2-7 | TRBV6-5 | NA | CASSYQITGSNEQYF
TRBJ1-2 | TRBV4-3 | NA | CASSQDALRTNYGYTF
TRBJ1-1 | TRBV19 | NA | CASSILGGYTEAFF
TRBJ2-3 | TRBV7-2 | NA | CASRRGRVGDTQYF
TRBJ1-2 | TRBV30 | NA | CAWSRQDGTGYTF
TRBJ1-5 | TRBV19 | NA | CASRFSTGRGQPQHF
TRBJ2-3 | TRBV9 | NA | CASSVDRPDTQYF
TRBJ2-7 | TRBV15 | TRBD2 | CATSNRGVSYEQYF
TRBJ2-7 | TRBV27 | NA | CASSLGRGHTTTYEQYF
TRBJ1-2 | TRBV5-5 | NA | CASSLLRQGANYGYTF
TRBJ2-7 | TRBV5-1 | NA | CASSTQGGEQYF
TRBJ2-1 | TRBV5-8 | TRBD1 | CASSLAGQGSYNEQFF
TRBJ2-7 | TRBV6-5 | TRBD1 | CASSYSGTGGLYEQYF
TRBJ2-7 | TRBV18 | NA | CASSPMEGYEQYF
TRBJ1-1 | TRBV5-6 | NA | CASRRGAYEAFF
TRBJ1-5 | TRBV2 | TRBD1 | CASRAGTGSNQPQHF
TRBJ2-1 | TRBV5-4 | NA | CASSIRTIGDEQFF